These 14 T cell receptor beta chains came from one sample sequenced in a study of cytomegalovirus exposure and HLA in healthy donors. PCR amplification relied on 60 Vbeta primers (plus 13 Jbeta primers). Clones were read by immunoSEQ multiplex PCR, and TCRdb kept only the in-frame ones, dropping some. The sample contains 160,000 or so clones, 60% to 85% of which appear only once. The sample comprised PBMCs. Receptors originate from a middle-aged man in good health and CMV-seronegative.

This clone was observed a handful of times. V usage is TRBV2 and J usage is TRBJ2-3; 9 nucleotides match TRBD2. V lost 5 bases to trimming and J lost 5 bases; unmatched junction nucleotides: 5. CDR3 length: 14 residues. The germline gives CDR1 SNHLY, CDR2 FYNNEI. CDR3 in DNA: TGTGCCAGCAGTTGGAGCGGGAGGTTAGATACGCAGTATTTT. It translates to CASSWSGRLDTQYF.

The CDR3 region is CASSWTGLINYGYTF. As DNA, the CDR3 is TGTGCCAGCAGCTGGACAGGTTTAATTAACTATGGCTACACCTTC. This chain joins TRBV6-1 and TRBJ1-2; TRBD1 matches 7 bases. Germline V gene sequence: CDR1 MNHNS, CDR2 SASEGT. The CDR3 is 15 amino acids. The V gene end was trimmed by 6 bases and the J gene end by 1 base; junction bases not matched to a gene: 8.

This sequence joins TRBV10-3 and TRBJ2-5; 15 positions agree with TRBD2. The DNA end is more similar to TRBJ2-7, so the J call may be wrong. The CDR3 length is 15 residues. Per germline, CDR1 ENHRY and CDR2 SYGVKD. In DNA form, the CDR3 reads TGTGCCATCACCGAGGGACTAGCGGGGGGCTACGAGCAGTACTTC. Translated: CAITEGLAGGYEQYF.

The rearrangement joins TRBV5-4 to TRBJ1-2, with 11 bases that match TRBD1. Germline V lookup: CDR1 SGHNT, CDR2 YYREEE (reference sequence). V shed 2 bases and J 6 bases; nucleotides not matched to a gene: 9. The CDR3 is 16 amino acids. CDR3 residues: CASSFAQGTGGDGYTF. Written as DNA, the CDR3 is TGTGCCAGCAGCTTTGCCCAAGGGACAGGGGGGGATGGCTACACCTTC.

The chain is built from TRBV6-1 and TRBJ1-5; a possible D gene is TRBD1 (5 bases). CDR1 is MNHNS and CDR2 is SASEGT in the germline V gene. The V and J ends lost 6 bases and 0 bases respectively, with 6 bases between them. This CDR3 has 13 amino acids. CDR3 bases: TGTGCCAGCAGACAGGTTAGCAATCAGCCCCAGCATTTT. Translated, it gives CASRQVSNQPQHF.

The DNA for the CDR3 is TGTGCCAGCAGCCTCACCGGGACTAGCCCCGGGGAGCTGTTTTTT. It codes for CASSLTGTSPGELFF. The chain carries TRBV5-6 and TRBJ2-2; 9 bases fit TRBD2. The germline CDR1 and CDR2 sequences are SGHDT and YYEEEE. The CDR3 extends over 15 amino acids. The V segment lost 4 bases and the J segment 6 bases; nucleotides outside the gene matches: 7.

This chain links TRBV6-5 with TRBJ2-3; a weak D match, TRBD2 (7 bases). This CDR3 spans 16 amino acids. The ends were cut back, 4 bases at V and 1 base at J, with 15 bases in the middle. Per germline, CDR1 MNHEY and CDR2 SVGAGI. The CDR3 region is CASSSLGGAGTDTQYF. CDR3 DNA: TGTGCCAGCAGTTCCCTGGGGGGGGCGGGCACAGATACGCAGTATTTT.

The genes are TRBV7-9 and TRBJ1-4; TRBD1 agrees at 10 bases. Per germline, CDR1 SEHNR and CDR2 FQNEAQ (reference sequence). The CDR3 is 16 residues long. With V trimmed by 0 bases and J by 7 bases, 5 bases remained unmatched. This chain's CDR3 is CASSLAVGQGVEKLFF. CDR3 DNA sequence: TGTGCCAGCAGCTTAGCTGTAGGACAGGGGGTTGAAAAACTGTTTTTT.

Here the CDR3 reads CASIHNSGRRNEQYF. CDR3 DNA: TGTGCCAGCATTCACAATAGCGGGAGGAGGAACGAGCAGTACTTC. The chain links TRBV21-1 to TRBJ2-7; the table's TRBD2 call for D was not verified on the DNA. TRBV21-1 is an annotated pseudogene. This CDR3 comprises 15 residues.

This clone was seen a single time. The rearrangement joins TRBV4-1 to TRBJ2-7; 8 positions agree with TRBD1. Losses at the gene ends were 3 bases for V and 5 bases for J; bases not matched to a gene: 9. CDR1 MGHRA and CDR2 YSYEKL come from the germline V gene. The CDR3 runs 15 residues. The CDR3 coding sequence is TGCGCCAGCAGCCAGCGTGGACAGGGAATCGACGAGCAGTACTTC. Protein: CASSQRGQGIDEQYF.

This chain joins TRBV7-2 and TRBJ2-7, with 7 positions matching TRBD2. The V and J ends lost 7 bases and 3 bases, in that order; junction bases with no gene match: 6. The CDR3 has 13 amino acids. Germline lookup yields CDR1 SGHTA and CDR2 FQGNSA. This chain's CDR3 is CASKLTSDYEQYF. CDR3 in DNA: TGTGCCAGCAAGTTAACTAGCGACTACGAGCAGTACTTC.

This chain joins TRBV4-3 and TRBJ1-5, with 7 positions matching TRBD1. Germline trimming cut 4 bases from V and 0 bases from J; bases unmatched to any gene: 15. CDR3 length: 19 residues. The germline V gene has CDR1 LGHNA and CDR2 YSLEER. In nucleotides, the CDR3 is TGCGCCAGCAGCCGGACACTCAGGGGGTCGGGGTATAGCAATCAGCCCCAGCATTTT. Translated, it gives CASSRTLRGSGYSNQPQHF.

This clone was counted a few times. V gene TRBV10-3 combines with J gene TRBJ1-1, with D uncertain. V lost 4 bases and J 11 bases, leaving 11 bases between the germline ends. This CDR3 spans 11 amino acids. Germline V gene lookup returns CDR1 ENHRY and CDR2 SYGVKD. The CDR3 is CAISGEREAFF. CDR3 DNA sequence: TGTGCCATCAGTGGGGAGAGGGAGGCTTTCTTT.

The rearrangement links TRBV7-2 to TRBJ2-3, with 8 bases lining up with TRBD1. The CDR3 contains 14 residues. The V and J ends lost 5 bases and 5 bases, in that order; junction bases with no gene match: 6. CDR1 is SGHTA, CDR2 FQGNSA, per germline. CDR3 sequence reads: CASSPDRALDTQYF. The CDR3 DNA reads TGTGCCAGCAGCCCGGACAGGGCGTTAGATACGCAGTATTTT.